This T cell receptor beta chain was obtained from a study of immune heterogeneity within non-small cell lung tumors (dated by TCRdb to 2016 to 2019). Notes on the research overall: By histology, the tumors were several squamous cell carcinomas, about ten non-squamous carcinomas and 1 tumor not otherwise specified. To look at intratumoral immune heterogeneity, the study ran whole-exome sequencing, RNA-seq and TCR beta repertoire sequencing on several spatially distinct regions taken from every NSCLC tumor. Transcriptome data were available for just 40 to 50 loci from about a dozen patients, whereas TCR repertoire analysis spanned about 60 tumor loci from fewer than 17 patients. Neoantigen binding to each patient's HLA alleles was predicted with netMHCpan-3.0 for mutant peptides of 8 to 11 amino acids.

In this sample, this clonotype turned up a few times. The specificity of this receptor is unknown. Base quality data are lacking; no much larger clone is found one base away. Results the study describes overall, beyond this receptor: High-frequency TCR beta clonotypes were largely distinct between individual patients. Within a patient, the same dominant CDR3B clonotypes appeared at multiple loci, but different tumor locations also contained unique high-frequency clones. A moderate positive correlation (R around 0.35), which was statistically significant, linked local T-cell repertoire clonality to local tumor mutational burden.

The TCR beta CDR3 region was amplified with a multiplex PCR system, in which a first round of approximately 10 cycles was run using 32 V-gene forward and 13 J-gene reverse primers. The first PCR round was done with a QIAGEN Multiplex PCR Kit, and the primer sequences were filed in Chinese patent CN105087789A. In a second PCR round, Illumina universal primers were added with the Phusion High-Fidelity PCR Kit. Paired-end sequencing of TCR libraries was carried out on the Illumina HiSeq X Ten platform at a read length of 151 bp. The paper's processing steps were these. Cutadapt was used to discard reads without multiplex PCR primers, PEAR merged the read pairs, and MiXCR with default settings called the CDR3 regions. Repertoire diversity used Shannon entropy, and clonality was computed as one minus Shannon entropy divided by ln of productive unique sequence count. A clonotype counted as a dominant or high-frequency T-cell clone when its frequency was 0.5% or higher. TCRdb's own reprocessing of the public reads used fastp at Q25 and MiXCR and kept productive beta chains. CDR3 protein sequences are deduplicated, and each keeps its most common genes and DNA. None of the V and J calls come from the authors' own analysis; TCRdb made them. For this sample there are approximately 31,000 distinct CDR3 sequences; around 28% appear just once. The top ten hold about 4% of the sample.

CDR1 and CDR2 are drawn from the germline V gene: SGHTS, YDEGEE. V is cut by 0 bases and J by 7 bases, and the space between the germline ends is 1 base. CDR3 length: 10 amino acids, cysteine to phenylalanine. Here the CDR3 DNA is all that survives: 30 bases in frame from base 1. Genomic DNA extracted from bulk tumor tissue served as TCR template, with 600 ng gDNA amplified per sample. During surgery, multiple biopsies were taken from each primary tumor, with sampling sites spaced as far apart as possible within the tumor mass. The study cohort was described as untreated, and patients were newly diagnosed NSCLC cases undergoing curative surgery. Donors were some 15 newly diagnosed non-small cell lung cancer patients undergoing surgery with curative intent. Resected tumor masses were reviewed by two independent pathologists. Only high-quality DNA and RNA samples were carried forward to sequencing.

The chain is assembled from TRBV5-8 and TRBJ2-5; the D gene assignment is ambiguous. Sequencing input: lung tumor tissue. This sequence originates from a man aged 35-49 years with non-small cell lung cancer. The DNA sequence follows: TGTGCCAGCAGCTTGGGGACCCAGTACTTC. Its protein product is CASSLGTQYF.